The rows below give T cell receptor beta chains drawn from one sample of a study of blood T cell repertoires in COVID-19. Clones were read by immunoSEQ multiplex PCR, and TCRdb kept only the in-frame ones, dropping some. This table has about 98,000 clones, nearly 90% appearing once. The material sequenced was peripheral blood. These receptors originate from a man in his sixties or seventies with acute or convalescent COVID-19. Each CDR3 is given with its conserved first and last residue.

CDR3aa	v_gene	j_gene
CASSLSGGGELFF	TRBV7-3	TRBJ2-2
CSSRLAGTTDTQYF	TRBV29-1	TRBJ2-3
CATSRATAAAYGYTF	TRBV15	TRBJ1-2
CASRPTGTGYGYTF	TRBV28	TRBJ1-2
CASSTYGRTGGLHYGYTF	TRBV3-1/TRBV3-2	TRBJ1-2
CASSPGLAGESYEQYF	TRBV7-6	TRBJ2-7
CASSLAGGRGEQFF	TRBV7-9	TRBJ2-1
CASSLGGQINYGYTF	TRBV28	TRBJ1-2
CASSFRAGTGFQPQHF	TRBV7-6	TRBJ1-5
CASSSDGIAEAFF	TRBV6-4	TRBJ1-1
CASSPDRAPLNTEAFF	TRBV6-6	TRBJ1-1
CASSSQGGEREKLFF	TRBV28	TRBJ1-4
CASSPRTGGDYGYTF	TRBV5-1	TRBJ1-2
CASSEQGLQETQYF	TRBV2	TRBJ2-5
CASSPRGNQETQYF	TRBV7-9	TRBJ2-5
CSYGQGNTEAFF	TRBV29-1	TRBJ1-1